This TCR beta chain was obtained from a study of cytomegalovirus exposure and HLA in healthy donors. As for the study in general: Among the approximately 430 donors who were genotyped, about 86% fell in the genetic ancestry cluster that is associated with self-reported Caucasian donors.

Trimming cost V 3 bases and J 4 bases; bases outside gene matches: 9. Per the germline V gene, CDR1 is LNHDA and CDR2 is SQIVND (reference sequence). The length of the CDR3 is 16 residues. With regard to this clone: What it recognizes is unknown.

Study findings and constraints: Rarity held for most TCR sequences, but there were some public TCRs that occurred in many donors. V- and J-gene trimming in TCR beta was tied to a missense DCLRE1C variant by an analysis performed later.

Both 60 Vbeta primers and 13 Jbeta primers went into the PCR. Authors' methods: In a later analysis, approximately 73 million unique TCR beta chains included roughly 11 million shared by two or more donors. The assay was immunoSEQ multiplex PCR, and TCRdb's table has in-frame clones only and misses some. The V and J calls and the clone size are those of that table, but D and trimming were determined from the DNA. The sample contains about 200,000 clones, approximately 70% of which appear only once. The chain carries TRBV19 and TRBJ1-2; the match to TRBD1 covers 9 bases. The clonotype was recovered from a man aged 35-49 years in good health and CMV-seropositive. The sample was PBMCs. This CDR3 reads CASSMGGQGSLYGYTF. Written as DNA, the CDR3 is TGTGCCAGTAGTATGGGCGGACAGGGGTCTCTCTATGGCTACACCTTC.